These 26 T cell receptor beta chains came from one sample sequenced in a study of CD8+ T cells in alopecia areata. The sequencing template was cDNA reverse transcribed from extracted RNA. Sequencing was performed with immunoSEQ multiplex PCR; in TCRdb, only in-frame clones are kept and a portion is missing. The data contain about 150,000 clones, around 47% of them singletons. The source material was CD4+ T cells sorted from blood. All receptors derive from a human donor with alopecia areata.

CDR3 in amino acids: CASSLSVSNTGELFF. CDR3 DNA: TGTGCCAGCAGCTTATCAGTATCGAACACCGGGGAGCTGTTTTTT. The chain employs TRBV11-2 and TRBJ2-2; D is unresolved. The CDR3 consists of 15 residues. V was shortened by 2 bases and J by 0 bases, with 7 bases between the two germline ends. CDR1 SGHAT and CDR2 FQNNGV come from the germline V gene.

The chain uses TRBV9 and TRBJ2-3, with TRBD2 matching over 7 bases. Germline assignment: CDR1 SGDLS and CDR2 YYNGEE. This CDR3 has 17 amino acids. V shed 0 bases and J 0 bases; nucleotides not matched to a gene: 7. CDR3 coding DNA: TGTGCCAGCAGCGTAGGGGGGGGAAGCGTGAGCACAGATACGCAGTATTTT. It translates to CASSVGGGSVSTDTQYF.

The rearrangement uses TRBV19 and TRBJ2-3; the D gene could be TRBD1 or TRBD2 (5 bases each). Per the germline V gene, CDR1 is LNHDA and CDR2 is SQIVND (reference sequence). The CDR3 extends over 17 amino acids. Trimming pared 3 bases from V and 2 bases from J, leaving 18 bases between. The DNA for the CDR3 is TGTGCCAGTAGTATGAGGGGTTGGAGATGGGCCACAGATACGCAGTATTTT. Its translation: CASSMRGWRWATDTQYF.

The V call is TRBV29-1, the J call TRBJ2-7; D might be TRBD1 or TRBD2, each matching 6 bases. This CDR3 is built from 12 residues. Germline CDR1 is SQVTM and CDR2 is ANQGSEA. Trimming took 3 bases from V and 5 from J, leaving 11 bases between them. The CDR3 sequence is CSVEEGGHEQYF. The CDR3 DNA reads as TGCAGCGTTGAGGAGGGGGGCCACGAGCAGTACTTC.

CDR3 sequence reads: CASSPRTAGELFF. The CDR3 DNA reads as TGTGCCAGCAGCCCCCGGACAGCCGGGGAGCTGTTTTTT. J is TRBJ2-2 and V is TRBV14; a weak D match, TRBD1 (6 bases). This CDR3 contains 13 residues. The germline CDR1 and CDR2 sequences are SGHDN and FVKESK. V lost 4 bases and J lost 6, with 9 bases in between.

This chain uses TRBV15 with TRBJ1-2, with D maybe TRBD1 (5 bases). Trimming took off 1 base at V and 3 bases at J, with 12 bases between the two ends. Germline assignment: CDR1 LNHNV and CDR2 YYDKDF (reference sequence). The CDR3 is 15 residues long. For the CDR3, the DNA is TGTGCCACCAGCAGAGGAGCAGGGAGGGACTATGGCTACACCTTC. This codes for CATSRGAGRDYGYTF.

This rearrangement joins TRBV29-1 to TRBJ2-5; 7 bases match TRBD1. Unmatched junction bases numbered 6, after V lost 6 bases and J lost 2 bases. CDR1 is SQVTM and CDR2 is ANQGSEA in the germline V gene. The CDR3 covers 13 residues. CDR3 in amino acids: CSVDRAPQETQYF. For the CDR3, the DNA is TGCAGCGTCGACAGGGCCCCTCAAGAGACCCAGTACTTC.

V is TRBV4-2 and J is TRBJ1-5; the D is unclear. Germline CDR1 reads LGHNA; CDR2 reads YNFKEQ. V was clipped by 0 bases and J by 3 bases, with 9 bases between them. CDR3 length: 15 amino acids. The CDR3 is CASSQDIGYNQPQHF. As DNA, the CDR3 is TGTGCCAGCAGCCAAGATATCGGGTACAATCAGCCCCAGCATTTT.

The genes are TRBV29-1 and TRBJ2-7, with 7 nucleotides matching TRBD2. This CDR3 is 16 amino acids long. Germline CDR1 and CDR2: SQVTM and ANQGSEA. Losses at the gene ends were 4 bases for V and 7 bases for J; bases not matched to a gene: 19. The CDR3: CSVGARLREPPGEQYF. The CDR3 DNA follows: TGCAGCGTTGGGGCCCGATTGCGGGAGCCCCCGGGGGAGCAGTACTTC.

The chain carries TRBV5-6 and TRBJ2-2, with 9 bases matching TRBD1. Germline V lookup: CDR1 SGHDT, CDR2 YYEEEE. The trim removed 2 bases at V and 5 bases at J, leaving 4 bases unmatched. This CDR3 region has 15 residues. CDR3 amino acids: CASSLWDRATGELFF. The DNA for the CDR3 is TGTGCCAGCAGCTTATGGGACAGGGCAACCGGGGAGCTGTTTTTT.

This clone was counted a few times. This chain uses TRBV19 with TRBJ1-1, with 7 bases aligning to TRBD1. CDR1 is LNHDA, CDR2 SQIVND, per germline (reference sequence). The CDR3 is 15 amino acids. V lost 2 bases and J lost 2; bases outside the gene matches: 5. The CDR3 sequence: CASSITGTANTEAFF. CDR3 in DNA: TGTGCCAGTAGTATAACCGGGACAGCCAACACTGAAGCTTTCTTT.

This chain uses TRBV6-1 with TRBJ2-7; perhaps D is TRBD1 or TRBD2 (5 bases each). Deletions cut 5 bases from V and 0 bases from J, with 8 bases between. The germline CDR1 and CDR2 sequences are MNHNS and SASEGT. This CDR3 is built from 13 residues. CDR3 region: CASSRDHSYEQYF. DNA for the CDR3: TGTGCCAGCAGTCGGGACCACTCCTACGAGCAGTACTTC.

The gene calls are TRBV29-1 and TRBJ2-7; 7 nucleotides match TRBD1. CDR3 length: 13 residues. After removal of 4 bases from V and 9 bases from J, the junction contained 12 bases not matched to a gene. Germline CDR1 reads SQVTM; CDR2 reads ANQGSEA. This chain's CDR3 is CSVGNGQVSWQYF. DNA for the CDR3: TGCAGCGTTGGAAACGGACAGGTCTCTTGGCAGTACTTC.

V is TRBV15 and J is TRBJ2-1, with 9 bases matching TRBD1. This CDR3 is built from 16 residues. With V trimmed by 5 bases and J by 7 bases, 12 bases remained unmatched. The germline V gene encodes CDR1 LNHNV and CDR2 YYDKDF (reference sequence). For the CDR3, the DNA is TGTGCCACCAGCCGACGTCCGGGACAGGGTCCGAATGAGCAGTTCTTC. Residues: CATSRRPGQGPNEQFF.

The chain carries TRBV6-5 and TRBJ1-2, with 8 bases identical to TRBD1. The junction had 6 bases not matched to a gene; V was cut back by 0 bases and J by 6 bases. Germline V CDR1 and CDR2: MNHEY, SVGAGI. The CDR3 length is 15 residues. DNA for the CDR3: TGTGCCAGCAGTTACTCGCAGGGGGCAAGCCATGGCTACACCTTC. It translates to CASSYSQGASHGYTF.

The CDR3 nucleotides read TGTGCCAGCAGCCCCTTAGATCGACCGGTTAACTATGGCTACACCTTC. It yields the protein CASSPLDRPVNYGYTF. The rearrangement links TRBV7-9 to TRBJ1-2; D is uncertain. From germline, CDR1 is SEHNR and CDR2 FQNEAQ (reference sequence). Trimming removed 5 bases at V and 1 base at J, with 17 bases between. The CDR3 covers 16 residues.

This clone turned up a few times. This CDR3 is CASSYSGPVQFF. In nucleotides, the CDR3 is TGTGCCAGCAGTTACTCCGGACCCGTACAGTTCTTC. This chain links TRBV6-6 with TRBJ2-1; the D is unclear. Germline loops: CDR1 MNHNY, CDR2 SVGAGI (reference sequence). The ends were cut back, 0 bases at V and 13 bases at J, with 10 bases in the middle. CDR3 size: 12 residues.

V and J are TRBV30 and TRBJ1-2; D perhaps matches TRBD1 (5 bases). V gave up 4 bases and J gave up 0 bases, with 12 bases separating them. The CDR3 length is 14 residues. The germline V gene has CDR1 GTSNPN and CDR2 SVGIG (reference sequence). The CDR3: CAWNRRRSNYGYTF. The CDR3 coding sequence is TGTGCCTGGAACAGGCGACGATCTAACTATGGCTACACCTTC.

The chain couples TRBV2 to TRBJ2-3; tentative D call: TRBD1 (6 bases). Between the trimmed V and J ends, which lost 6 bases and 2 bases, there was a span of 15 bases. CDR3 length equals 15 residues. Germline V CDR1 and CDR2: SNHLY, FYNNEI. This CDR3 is CASRLGDRPTDTQYF. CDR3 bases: TGTGCCAGCAGACTCGGCGACAGGCCCACAGATACGCAGTATTTT. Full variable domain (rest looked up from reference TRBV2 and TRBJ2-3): EPEVTQTPSHQVTQMGQEVILRCVPISNHLYFYWYRQILGQKVEFLVSFYNNEISEKSEIFDDQFSVERPDGSNFTLKIRSTKLEDSAMYFCASRLGDRPTDTQYFGPGTRLTVL.

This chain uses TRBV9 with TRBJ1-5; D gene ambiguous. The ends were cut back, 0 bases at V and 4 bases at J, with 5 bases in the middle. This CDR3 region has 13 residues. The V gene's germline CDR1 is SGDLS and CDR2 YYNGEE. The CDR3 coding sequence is TGTGCCAGCAGCGTAGGGCAGAATCAGCCCCAGCATTTT. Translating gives CASSVGQNQPQHF.

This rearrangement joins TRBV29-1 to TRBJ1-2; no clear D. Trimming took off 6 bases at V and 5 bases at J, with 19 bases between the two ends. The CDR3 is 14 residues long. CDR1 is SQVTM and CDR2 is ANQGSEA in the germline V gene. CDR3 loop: CSVETRGRTYGYTF. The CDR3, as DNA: TGCAGCGTAGAGACCCGTGGCAGAACTTATGGCTACACCTTC.

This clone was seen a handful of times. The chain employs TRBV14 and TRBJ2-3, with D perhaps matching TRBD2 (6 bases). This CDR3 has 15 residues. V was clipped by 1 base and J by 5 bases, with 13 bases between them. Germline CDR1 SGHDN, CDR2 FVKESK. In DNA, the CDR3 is TGTGCCAGCAGCCAAGTAGCGGAAGTTCTAGATACGCAGTATTTT. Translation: CASSQVAEVLDTQYF.

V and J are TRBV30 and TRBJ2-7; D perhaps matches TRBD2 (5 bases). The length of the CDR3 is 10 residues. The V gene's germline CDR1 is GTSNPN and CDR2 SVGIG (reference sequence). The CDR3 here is CAAGNHEQYF. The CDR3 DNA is TGTGCGGCGGGTAACCACGAGCAGTACTTC.

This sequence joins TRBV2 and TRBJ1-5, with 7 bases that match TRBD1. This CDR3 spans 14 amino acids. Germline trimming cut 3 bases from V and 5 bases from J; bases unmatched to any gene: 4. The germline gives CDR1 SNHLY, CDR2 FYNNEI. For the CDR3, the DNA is TGTGCCAGCAGTGAGGGGACAGCCGATCAGCCCCAGCATTTT. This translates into CASSEGTADQPQHF.

The CDR3 loop reads CASSPLGGRSYGYTF. CDR3 nucleotides: TGTGCCAGCAGCCCCCTGGGGGGGCGCTCCTATGGCTACACCTTC. The chain carries TRBV7-9 and TRBJ1-2; TRBD1 is a possible D gene (6 bases). The V end was cut by 5 bases, the J end by 4 bases, with 17 bases between. Germline-derived CDR1 and CDR2 are SEHNR and FQNEAQ (reference sequence). This CDR3 has 15 amino acids. Together with reference TRBV7-9 and TRBJ1-2, the CDR3 gives the full variable domain: DTGVSQNPRHKITKRGQNVTFRCDPISEHNRLYWYRQTLGQGPEFLTYFQNEAQLEKSRLLSDRFSAERPKGSFSTLEIQRTEQGDSAMYLCASSPLGGRSYGYTFGSGTRLTVV.

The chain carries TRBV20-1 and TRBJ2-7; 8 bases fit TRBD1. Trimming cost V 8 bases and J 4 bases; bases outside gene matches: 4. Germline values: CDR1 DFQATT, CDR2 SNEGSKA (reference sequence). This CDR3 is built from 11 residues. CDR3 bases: TGCAGTACGGGACAGGAGTACGAGCAGTACTTC. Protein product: CSTGQEYEQYF.